A single sample is the source of the 25 T cell receptor beta chains below, sequenced in a study of spatial heterogeneity in lung cancer. Time point given: blood at routine non-recurrence follow-up after resection. From tumor, nontumor lung or frozen PBMC, whole RNA was taken unsorted for sequencing. TCRdb re-derived calls from the 5' RACE reads in MiXCR, one entry per CDR3 protein. This table has fewer than 55,000 distinct CDR3 sequences, 6.5% to 7.5% appearing once. Material: PBMCs, obtained at follow-up. The receptors stem from a female donor with early-stage non-small cell lung cancer.

This clonotype has a count of ten or more. V gene TRBV5-1 combines with J gene TRBJ2-1; unclear D gene. Trimming removed 3 bases from V and 5 bases from J, with 12 bases in between. The CDR3 runs 14 residues. Germline loops: CDR1 SGHRS, CDR2 YFSETQ. The DNA of the CDR3 is TGCGCCAGCAGCTGGAATAGCCTAAACAATGAGCAGTTCTTC. It codes for CASSWNSLNNEQFF.

The table lists this clonotype with many counts. The chain combines TRBV3-1 with TRBJ2-2, with D tentatively TRBD1 or TRBD2 (5 bases each). Germline V CDR1 and CDR2: LGHDT, YNNKEL (reference sequence). This CDR3 contains 12 residues. Trimming removed 4 bases at V and 5 bases at J, with 5 bases between. The CDR3 DNA sequence: TGTGCCAGCAGCCGGGGGACCGGGGAGCTGTTTTTT. This gives the protein CASSRGTGELFF.

This clonotype was seen at least ten times. This sequence joins TRBV12-3 or TRBV12-4 and TRBJ2-1; D gene unclear. The ends were cut back, 3 bases at V and 9 bases at J, with 9 bases in the middle. The length of the CDR3 is 12 residues. For the CDR3, the DNA is TGTGCCAGCAGTTTCCGCGCAAGTGAGCAGTTCTTC. Amino acid sequence: CASSFRASEQFF.

Comment on this clonotype: The conserved phenylalanine or tryptophan is not found at the CDR3 terminus, so this likely reflects a read error. The rearrangement links TRBV2 to TRBJ2-7, with unresolved D. The CDR3 has 11 residues. CDR1 is SNHLY and CDR2 is FYNNEI in the germline V gene. With 5 bases removed from V and 2 bases from J, the gap between germline ends came to 4 bases. The CDR3 sequence is CASSRAYEQYL. The CDR3 nucleotides read TGTGCCAGCAGTCGGGCCTACGAGCAGTACCTC.

This clonotype has ten or more counts. This chain uses TRBV7-9 with TRBJ2-1, with 14 bases aligning to TRBD2. There are 19 residues in the CDR3. The V gene end was trimmed by 3 bases and the J gene end by 4 bases; junction bases not matched to a gene: 11. In germline, CDR1 is SEHNR, CDR2 FQNEAQ (reference sequence). CDR3: CASSLPETSGGAIYNEQFF. In DNA, the CDR3 is TGTGCCAGCAGCTTGCCCGAGACTAGCGGGGGGGCCATTTACAATGAGCAGTTCTTC.

This rearrangement joins TRBV20-1 to TRBJ2-5; TRBD2 matches 9 bases. Germline lookup yields CDR1 DFQATT and CDR2 SNEGSKA (reference sequence). CDR3 length: 14 residues. V shed 8 bases, J shed 7 bases, and the junction held 14 bases outside the gene matches. The CDR3 region has the DNA TGCAGTCTGCGACGGAGCGGGGGGCGTGGGACCCAGTACTTC. Protein product: CSLRRSGGRGTQYF.

This clonotype turned up a few times. The V gene is TRBV3-1, the J gene TRBJ1-2, with TRBD1 as a possible D gene (6 bases). The V end was cut by 5 bases, the J end by 8 bases, with 15 bases between. This CDR3 is built from 13 residues. CDR1 is LGHDT and CDR2 is YNNKEL in the germline V gene (reference sequence). As DNA, the CDR3 is TGTGCCAGCAGCACACGAGCAGGGGAAGGCTACACCTTC. Amino acids: CASSTRAGEGYTF. Full variable domain (missing parts from reference TRBV3-1 and TRBJ1-2): DTAVSQTPKYLVTQMGNDKSIKCEQNLGHDTMYWYKQDSKKFLKIMFSYNNKELIINETVPNRFSPKSPDKAHLNLHINSLELGDSAVYFCASSTRAGEGYTFGSGTRLTVV.

This clonotype showed up many times. The rearrangement uses TRBV4-1 and TRBJ1-5, with D hard to call. Trimming took 0 bases from V and 6 from J, leaving 6 bases between them. Looked up from germline, CDR1 is MGHRA and CDR2 is YSYEKL. This CDR3 contains 13 residues. The DNA of the CDR3 is TGCGCCAGCAGCCAAGACCCCAGTCAGCCCCAGCATTTT. Translated, it gives CASSQDPSQPQHF.

This clonotype was picked up many times. The DNA of the CDR3 is TGTGCCAGCACCTACGAGTACACCGGGGAGCTGTTTTTT. It encodes CASTYEYTGELFF. The chain recombines TRBV6-2 or TRBV6-3 with TRBJ2-2; D gene ambiguous. The CDR3 runs to 13 residues. V shed 7 bases and J shed 3 bases, with 9 bases lying between them. Germline CDR1 reads MNHEY; CDR2 reads SVGEGT.

There are many counts of this clonotype. The chain couples TRBV4-3 to TRBJ2-1; no clear D. Germline V gene sequence: CDR1 LGHNA, CDR2 YSLEER. The CDR3 consists of 13 residues. Trimming took 0 bases from V and 7 from J, leaving 7 bases between them. The CDR3 bases are TGCGCCAGCAGCCAAGAAGAAGGAAATGAGCAGTTCTTC. It specifies CASSQEEGNEQFF.

V is TRBV4-1 and J is TRBJ2-6; 7 bases agree with TRBD1. Germline CDR1 is MGHRA and CDR2 is YSYEKL. The CDR3 runs to 16 residues. The ends lost 6 bases at V and 6 bases at J; junction bases unmatched: 11. In DNA, the CDR3 is TGCGCCAGCAGTCCGACAGGGTACATCGAGGCCAACGTCCTGACTTTC. Amino acids: CASSPTGYIEANVLTF.

The chain employs TRBV29-1 and TRBJ1-3, with D possibly matching TRBD1 (6 bases). Germline V gene data show CDR1 as SQVTM and CDR2 as ANQGSEA. V dropped 4 bases and J dropped 0 bases, with 10 bases sitting between them. This CDR3 comprises 14 residues. The DNA for the CDR3 is TGCAGCGTTGCGGGACACCGCTCTGGAAACACCATATATTTT. Protein: CSVAGHRSGNTIYF.

This chain joins TRBV7-8 and TRBJ1-6; unclear D gene. From germline, CDR1 is SGHVS and CDR2 FQNEAQ. V dropped 5 bases and J dropped 5 bases, with 10 bases sitting between them. This CDR3 comprises 14 residues. The DNA for the CDR3 is TGTGCCAGCAGCCTGGAGCAGAATAATTCACCCCTCCACTTT. Translating gives CASSLEQNNSPLHF.

This clonotype was counted ten times or more. The chain is built from TRBV7-3 and TRBJ1-1, with D possibly matching TRBD1 (5 bases). The CDR3 spans 15 residues. Trimming cost V 5 bases and J 3 bases, with 16 bases left between them. CDR1 and CDR2 from the germline V gene are SGHTA and FQGTGA. The chain's CDR3 is CASSPRPGIDTEAFF. CDR3 in DNA: TGTGCCAGCAGCCCAAGGCCAGGGATAGACACTGAAGCTTTCTTT.

This clonotype was detected ten times or more. The V gene is TRBV12-3 or TRBV12-4, the J gene TRBJ2-7; the match to TRBD1 covers 8 bases. This CDR3 is built from 15 residues. J gave up 2 bases and V 6 bases, and 9 bases lay outside the gene matches. CDR3 loop: CASSYNKQGAYEQYF. CDR3 coding DNA: TGTGCCAGCAGCTATAACAAACAGGGGGCCTACGAGCAGTACTTC.

This clonotype was counted between two and nine times. The CDR3 sequence: CASSLAGRSRQFF. CDR3 bases: TGCGCCAGCAGCTTGGCGGGTCGATCGCGGCAGTTCTTC. The J gene is TRBJ2-1, the V gene TRBV5-1; D is undetermined. The CDR3 has 13 residues. Trimming stripped 0 bases from V and 12 bases from J, with 13 bases between. Germline values: CDR1 SGHRS, CDR2 YFSETQ. The whole variable domain, remainder taken from reference TRBV5-1 and TRBJ2-1, is KAGVTQTPRYLIKTRGQQVTLSCSPISGHRSVSWYQQTPGQGLQFLFEYFSETQRNKGNFPGRFSGRQFSNSRSEMNVSTLELGDSALYLCASSLAGRSRQFFGPGTRLTVL.

This chain connects TRBV5-6 to TRBJ2-7, with D possibly being TRBD1 (6 bases). Looked up from germline, CDR1 is SGHDT and CDR2 is YYEEEE. Trimming took 4 bases from V and 3 from J, leaving 11 bases between them. The CDR3 is 13 residues long. In DNA, the CDR3 is TGTGCCAGCAGCGGGTCGGACAGCTACGAGCAGTACTTC. It yields the protein CASSGSDSYEQYF.

At least ten counts were recorded for this clonotype. The rearrangement uses TRBV5-1 and TRBJ1-1; D might be TRBD1 (5 bases). The germline gives CDR1 SGHRS, CDR2 YFSETQ. Trimming took off 5 bases at V and 0 bases at J, with 11 bases between the two ends. The CDR3 covers 14 residues. In nucleotides, the CDR3 is TGCGCCAGCAGGAGAGACAGCATGAACACTGAAGCTTTCTTT. It codes for CASRRDSMNTEAFF.

Ten or more counts support this clonotype. J is TRBJ1-4 and V is TRBV12-3 or TRBV12-4; TRBD1 is a possible D gene (5 bases). Trimming took 7 bases from V and 10 from J, leaving 13 bases between them. There are 12 residues in the CDR3. CDR3 protein: CASNFAQGKLFF. In DNA form, the CDR3 reads TGTGCCAGCAACTTCGCCCAGGGAAAACTGTTTTTT.

A few counts support this clonotype. The chain recombines TRBV7-2 with TRBJ2-4; the D gene could be TRBD1 or TRBD2 (5 bases each). V was trimmed by 3 bases and J by 0 bases, leaving 9 bases between them. The CDR3 loop spans 15 amino acids. Germline V gene sequence: CDR1 SGHTA, CDR2 FQGNSA. This CDR3 reads CASSLQRGAKNIQYF. In nucleotides, the CDR3 is TGTGCCAGCAGCTTGCAGAGGGGAGCCAAAAACATTCAGTACTTC.

The chain employs TRBV14 and TRBJ2-5; D is possibly TRBD1 or TRBD2 (5 bases each). Germline V lookup: CDR1 SGHDN, CDR2 FVKESK. V was cut by 5 bases and J by 3 bases, with 10 bases left in between. There are 13 residues in the CDR3. CDR3 DNA sequence: TGTGCCAGCAGCAAAATGGGGGAAGAGACCCAGTACTTC. It codes for CASSKMGEETQYF.

This clonotype was counted many times. The chain uses TRBV5-1 and TRBJ2-7, with D possibly being TRBD1 (6 bases). Germline CDR1 reads SGHRS; CDR2 reads YFSETQ. V lost 7 bases and J 1 base, leaving 9 bases between the germline ends. CDR3 length equals 12 residues. CDR3 sequence reads: CASGQGSYEQYF. Here the CDR3 DNA reads TGCGCCAGCGGCCAGGGGTCCTACGAGCAGTACTTC.

This clonotype showed up many times. The genes are TRBV6-6 and TRBJ1-6, with D perhaps TRBD1 (5 bases). V shed 5 bases and J shed 7 bases, with 33 bases lying between them. Germline V gene lookup returns CDR1 MNHNY and CDR2 SVGAGI (reference sequence). This CDR3 is built from 21 residues. Written as DNA, the CDR3 is TGTGCCAGCAGTCCCGGAGTGTTAGGTCGGCAGGGAAATTTCCCAAATTCACCCCTCCACTTT. This encodes CASSPGVLGRQGNFPNSPLHF.

V is TRBV12-3 or TRBV12-4 and J is TRBJ2-3; the D gene could be TRBD1 or TRBD2 (5 bases each). There are 13 residues in the CDR3. The V end lost 3 bases, the J end lost 4 bases, and 8 bases lay between the germline ends. This CDR3 is CASSFVGPDTQYF. The CDR3 bases are TGTGCCAGCAGTTTTGTGGGACCAGATACGCAGTATTTT.

This clonotype was counted at least ten times. The V gene is TRBV11-2, the J gene TRBJ1-3; D ambiguous. V was clipped by 0 bases and J by 2 bases, with 2 bases between them. This CDR3 is built from 13 residues. Per germline, CDR1 SGHAT and CDR2 FQNNGV. The CDR3 loop is CASSLDPGNTIYF. The CDR3 DNA sequence: TGTGCCAGCAGCTTAGATCCTGGAAACACCATATATTTT.